A selection of T cell receptor beta chains follows, all from one sample in a study of long-term antiretroviral therapy in people with HIV. Here immunoSEQ multiplex PCR was the method, and the copy in TCRdb shows in-frame clones only, minus some. The sample lists roughly 20,000 clones, more than 75% occurring once. The sequenced sample was unsorted PBMCs, obtained 0.5 years after starting antiretroviral therapy. These receptors originate from a man aged 40-49 years with HIV. Each CDR3 is given with its conserved first and last residue. The D gene is left open where the match is weak. Only some rows state a clone size, as once, few, many or a class for expanded clones.

V gene	J gene	clone size	D gene	CDR3 DNA	CDR3 protein
TRBV11-2	TRBJ2-7	.	TRBD2	TGTGCCAGCAGCTTAGTAGGGACTAGTTGGTCCTACGAGCAGTACTTC	CASSLVGTSWSYEQYF
TRBV30	TRBJ2-7	.	TRBD1	TGTGCCTGGAGTCCGGACAGGGTCATCGAGCAGTACTTC	CAWSPDRVIEQYF
TRBV7-2	TRBJ2-2	.	TRBD2	TGTGCCAGCAGCTTAGCCCTCCCTACTAGCGGGAATGCCCCGAGTGGCACCGGGGAGCTGTTTTTT	CASSLALPTSGNAPSGTGELFF
TRBV13	TRBJ2-5	.	.	TGTGCCAGCAGCTTAGACGGGACCCAGTACTTC	CASSLDGTQYF
TRBV7-9	TRBJ1-4	.	.	TGTGCCAGCAGCTTACAGGCCTGGAATGAAAAACTGTTTTTT	CASSLQAWNEKLFF
TRBV5-3	TRBJ2-5	.	.	TGTGCCAGAAGACCTAGGGTTGCGGAGACCCAGTACTTC	CARRPRVAETQYF
TRBV19	TRBJ2-1	.	TRBD1	TGTGCCAGTATGGGGGGAGGACAGGGGAATAATGAGCAGTTCTTC	CASMGGGQGNNEQFF
TRBV5-5	TRBJ1-5	.	.	TGTGCCAGCAGCTTGGGGGATGGCCAGCCCCAGCATTTT	CASSLGDGQPQHF
TRBV7-8	TRBJ2-7	.	.	TGTGCCAGCAGCGCTCTAGGGAAGCAGTACTTC	CASSALGKQYF
TRBV15	TRBJ2-1	.	TRBD2	TGTGCCACCAGCAGGAACACAGGGACTAGCGGCAATGAGCAGTTCTTC	CATSRNTGTSGNEQFF
TRBV15	TRBJ2-7	.	.	TGTGCCACCAGCCCCCTGAGCACCTTTAGCCACGAGCAGTACTTC	CATSPLSTFSHEQYF
TRBV18	TRBJ2-7	.	.	TGTGCCAGCTCACCCGGGATGGGCATGGACGAGCAGTACTTC	CASSPGMGMDEQYF
TRBV27	TRBJ2-5	.	.	TGTGCCAGCAGCAGATTTTTCCAGGAGACCCAGTACTTC	CASSRFFQETQYF
TRBV2	TRBJ2-1	.	.	TGTGCCAGCAGTCCCCAGGTGGGTTCATACAATGAGCAGTTCTTC	CASSPQVGSYNEQFF
TRBV11-2	TRBJ1-5	.	TRBD1	TGTGCCAGCAGCCTCACACAGGGGGCTCAGCCCCAGCATTTT	CASSLTQGAQPQHF
TRBV2	TRBJ1-1	.	.	TGTGCCAGCAGTGAATCAAGCACTGAAGCTTTCTTT	CASSESSTEAFF
TRBV19	TRBJ2-3	few	TRBD2	TGTGCCAGTAGCCAACTAGCGGGAGGGCTGGGCCTCACAGATACGCAGTATTTT	CASSQLAGGLGLTDTQYF
TRBV4-3	TRBJ2-7	.	.	TGCGCCAGCAGCCAAGAAATGACAGCAGCAACCTACGAGCAGTACTTC	CASSQEMTAATYEQYF
TRBV19	TRBJ2-1	.	.	TGTGCCAGTAGTGATCTGGGGTCAGAACAGTTCTTC	CASSDLGSEQFF
TRBV19	TRBJ2-3	.	.	TGTGCCAGTAGTATAGCGGGGGCAGGGGCAGATACGCAGTATTTT	CASSIAGAGADTQYF
TRBV19	TRBJ2-5	.	TRBD1	TGTGCCTCTCGACAGGGTCGAGAGACCCAGTACTTC	CASRQGRETQYF
TRBV7-8	TRBJ2-2	.	TRBD2	TGTGCCAGCAGCTCGGGGGGGACTAGCGGAGCCGGGGAGCTGTTTTTT	CASSSGGTSGAGELFF
TRBV10-2	TRBJ2-3	once	.	TGCGCCAGCAAGCTGGCCCCAGATACGCAGTATTTT	CASKLAPDTQYF
TRBV19	TRBJ2-2	.	.	TGTGCCAGTATAGGGCAAAAGAACACCGGGGAGCTGTTTTTT	CASIGQKNTGELFF
TRBV19	TRBJ2-2	few	TRBD1	TGTGCCAGCAGACAGGGGACGGGCACCGGGGAGCTGTTTTTT	CASRQGTGTGELFF
TRBV6-5	TRBJ1-6	.	.	TGTGCCAGCAGTCGCGCCTATAATTCACCCCTCCACTTT	CASSRAYNSPLHF
TRBV5-6	TRBJ2-3	.	TRBD2	TGTGCCAGCAGCCGCGGGACTAGCGGGCGCACAGATACGCAGTATTTT	CASSRGTSGRTDTQYF
TRBV9	TRBJ1-1	.	TRBD1	TGTGCCAGCAGCCCCCGGGACAGGGGTGAAGCTTTCTTT	CASSPRDRGEAFF
TRBV19	TRBJ1-2	few	.	TGTGCCAGTAGCCCTGTGGCTACCTATGGCTACACCTTC	CASSPVATYGYTF
TRBV28	TRBJ2-5	.	.	TGTGCCAGCAGTTCCAAGCGGGTTGCCGAAGAGACCCAGTACTTC	CASSSKRVAEETQYF
TRBV6-6	TRBJ1-3	.	.	TGTGCCAGCAGATCAGGGCTAGGTGGAAACACCATATATTTT	CASRSGLGGNTIYF
TRBV6-1	TRBJ2-2	few	TRBD1	TGTGCCAGCAGGGAACTAAAGACAGGGCGTGTCACCGGGGAGCTGTTTTTT	CASRELKTGRVTGELFF
TRBV5-1	TRBJ2-7	large	.	TGCGCCAGCAGCCAGACTACTAGCTCCCGACAGGACGAGCAGTACTTC	CASSQTTSSRQDEQYF
TRBV9	TRBJ2-1	.	.	TGTGCCAGCAGCGTAGTAGAGAATGAGCAGTTCTTC	CASSVVENEQFF
TRBV19	TRBJ2-7	.	.	TGTGCCAGTAGTATAGATCTATTTCCGGGGGCGACCGAGCAGTACTTC	CASSIDLFPGATEQYF
TRBV14	TRBJ1-1	.	TRBD1	TGTGCCAGCAGCCAAGGGGGGATCGGGGACAGGGGATTGGCTTTCTTT	CASSQGGIGDRGLAFF
TRBV12-5	TRBJ1-1	few	.	TGTGCTAGTGGTTTGGCCTCCGGGGCCAACACTGAAGCTTTCTTT	CASGLASGANTEAFF
TRBV15	TRBJ2-1	.	.	TGTGCCACCAGCAGAGATATAGGCGAGGCCAACCAGTTCTTC	CATSRDIGEANQFF
TRBV28	TRBJ1-1	.	.	TGTGCCAGTAGCGCTATGAACACTGAAGCTTTCTTT	CASSAMNTEAFF
TRBV7-8	TRBJ1-5	medium-sized	.	TGTGCCAGCAGCCCCTCCTCCCACTTTATGTATAGCAATCAGCCCCAGCATTTT	CASSPSSHFMYSNQPQHF
TRBV2	TRBJ2-1	.	.	TGTGCCAGCAGCCCACCGGGGACGTCTGATGAGCAGTTCTTC	CASSPPGTSDEQFF
TRBV4-1	TRBJ1-4	.	.	TGCGCCAGCAGCCAAGCTCTGGGGGGTACAGCGTTTTATGAAAAACTGTTTTTT	CASSQALGGTAFYEKLFF
TRBV7-6	TRBJ1-3	.	TRBD1	TGTGCCAGCAGCCTCTCGACAGGGGCTGGAAACACCATATATTTT	CASSLSTGAGNTIYF
TRBV18	TRBJ1-3	.	TRBD1	TGTGCCAGCTCCCCGGGACAGGGGGGATACTCTGGAAACACCATATATTTT	CASSPGQGGYSGNTIYF
TRBV6-5	TRBJ2-4	once	TRBD2	TGTGCCAGCAGTTACTCCAAGACTAGCCGAAACGACATTCAGTACTTC	CASSYSKTSRNDIQYF
TRBV11-2	TRBJ1-4	once	.	TGTGCCAGCAGCTCGATCTTTTTAGGGGTGACTAATGAAAAACTGTTTTTT	CASSSIFLGVTNEKLFF
TRBV6-1	TRBJ2-3	.	TRBD2	TGTGCCAGCTCCCCCAGGACTAGCCTGAGGGATACGCAGTATTTT	CASSPRTSLRDTQYF
TRBV7-9	TRBJ1-1	.	TRBD1	TGTGCCAGCAGCGCACCGGACAGGGGGCCCACTGAAGCTTTCTTT	CASSAPDRGPTEAFF
TRBV7-2	TRBJ2-2	.	TRBD2	TGTGCCAGCAGCTTAGATCGGGAGGCGGCGAACACCGGGGAGCTGTTTTTT	CASSLDREAANTGELFF
TRBV19	TRBJ1-5	.	.	TGTGCCAGCCTTGCAGGGGTCAACCAGCCCCAGCATTTT	CASLAGVNQPQHF
TRBV6-1	TRBJ1-5	once	.	TGTGCCAGCAGTACCAGGGTTTCTCAGCCCCAGCATTTT	CASSTRVSQPQHF
TRBV30	TRBJ2-7	once	.	TGTGCCTGGAGTGCGAGCTACGAGCAGTACTTC	CAWSASYEQYF
TRBV11-3	TRBJ2-7	.	.	TGTGCCAGCAGCTCGGGACTGGCCTACGAGCAGTACTTC	CASSSGLAYEQYF
TRBV5-1	TRBJ1-1	.	.	TGCGCCAGCAGCTTGAGTCTCACCCTGAACACTGAAGCTTTCTTT	CASSLSLTLNTEAFF
TRBV7-2	TRBJ1-1	.	.	TGTGCCAGCAGCCCAGACAGATTAAACACTGAAGCTTTCTTT	CASSPDRLNTEAFF
TRBV19	TRBJ2-3	once	.	TGTGCCAGTAGTATGAGGTTGGCCCATACCGATACGCAGTATTTT	CASSMRLAHTDTQYF
TRBV6-5	TRBJ2-1	.	TRBD2	TGTGCCAGCAGCTCACTAGCGAGCTCCTACAATGAGCAGTTCTTC	CASSSLASSYNEQFF
TRBV6-1	TRBJ2-5	once	.	TGTGCCAGCAGTGAAATCGGAGAGACCCAGTACTTC	CASSEIGETQYF